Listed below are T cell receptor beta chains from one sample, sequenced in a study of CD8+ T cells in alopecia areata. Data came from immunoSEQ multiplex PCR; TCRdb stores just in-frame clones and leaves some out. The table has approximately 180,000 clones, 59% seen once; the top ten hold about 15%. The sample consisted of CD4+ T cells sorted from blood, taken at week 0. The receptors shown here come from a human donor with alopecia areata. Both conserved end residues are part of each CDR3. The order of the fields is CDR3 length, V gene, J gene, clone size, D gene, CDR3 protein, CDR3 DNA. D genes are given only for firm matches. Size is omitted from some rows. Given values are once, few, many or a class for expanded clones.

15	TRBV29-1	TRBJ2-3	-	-	CSAGIRGPMTDTQYF	TGCAGCGCCGGGATAAGGGGCCCGATGACAGATACGCAGTATTTT
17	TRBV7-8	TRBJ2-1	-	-	CASSLNRLPSSYNEQFF	TGTGCCAGCAGCTTAAATCGACTTCCTAGCTCCTACAATGAGCAGTTCTTC
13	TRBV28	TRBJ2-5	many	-	CAALGPMQETQYF	TGTGCCGCCCTGGGTCCAATGCAAGAGACCCAGTACTTC
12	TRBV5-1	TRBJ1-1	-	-	CASRIRGNEAFF	TGCGCCAGCAGAATCCGGGGCAATGAAGCTTTCTTT
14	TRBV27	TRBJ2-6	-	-	CASRASSGANVLTF	TGTGCCAGCAGGGCTAGCTCTGGGGCCAACGTCCTGACTTTC
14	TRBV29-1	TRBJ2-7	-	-	CSVAPRSASYEQYF	TGCAGCGTTGCACCCAGATCGGCCTCCTACGAGCAGTACTTC
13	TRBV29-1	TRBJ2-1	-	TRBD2	CSVEWGGYNEQFF	TGCAGCGTTGAATGGGGGGGCTACAATGAGCAGTTCTTC
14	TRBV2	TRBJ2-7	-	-	CASRARGHSYEQYF	TGTGCCAGCAGAGCACGAGGACACTCCTACGAGCAGTACTTC
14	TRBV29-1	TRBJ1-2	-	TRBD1	CSVHTGTGDYGYTF	TGCAGCGTACATACCGGGACAGGGGACTATGGCTACACCTTC
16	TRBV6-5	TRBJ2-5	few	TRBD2	CASSYPTSGGQETQYF	TGTGCCAGCAGTTATCCGACTAGCGGGGGGCAAGAGACCCAGTACTTC
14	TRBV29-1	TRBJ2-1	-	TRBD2	CSVAVAGQHNEQFF	TGCAGCGTTGCGGTAGCGGGGCAACACAATGAGCAGTTCTTC
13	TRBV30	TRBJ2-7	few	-	CAWSVGDGLQQYF	TGTGCCTGGAGTGTGGGTGATGGGCTCCAGCAGTACTTC
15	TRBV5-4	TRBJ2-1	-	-	CASRVGQPSYNEQFF	TGTGCCAGTCGCGTTGGACAGCCCTCCTACAATGAGCAGTTCTTC
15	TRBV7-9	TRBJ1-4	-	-	CASSLAGTRDEKLFF	TGTGCCAGCAGCTTAGCGGGTACTCGGGATGAAAAACTGTTTTTT
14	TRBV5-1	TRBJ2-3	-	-	CASSLERFSDTQYF	TGCGCCAGCAGCTTGGAGCGCTTTTCAGATACGCAGTATTTT
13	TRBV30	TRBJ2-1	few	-	CAWSVTGNNEQFF	TGTGCCTGGAGTGTAACCGGGAACAATGAGCAGTTCTTC
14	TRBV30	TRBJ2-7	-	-	CAWSIGRSTYEQYF	TGTGCCTGGTCCATCGGACGGTCCACCTACGAGCAGTACTTC
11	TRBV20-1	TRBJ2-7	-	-	CSARSSDEQYF	TGCAGTGCTAGAAGTAGCGACGAGCAGTACTTC
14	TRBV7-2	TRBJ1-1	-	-	CAGSWGGMDTEAFF	TGTGCCGGTTCATGGGGTGGGATGGACACTGAAGCTTTCTTT